Detailed here is one TCR beta chain. This clonotype has a count of ten or more. Its antigen target is currently unknown. No qualities accompany the bases; no much larger clone lies one base away. The donors were some 36 Caucasian individuals from Russia, aged roughly 6 to 100 years, who were systemically healthy. Ten milliliters of peripheral blood were drawn from each donor into EDTA-treated Vacutainer tubes. PBMCs were isolated by Ficoll-Paque density-gradient centrifugation, with at least 7 million obtained per sample. Trizol reagent was used to extract total RNA from the PBMCs, yielding at least 6 micrograms per sample. Naive CD45RAhigh/CD27high T cell percentages were measured by flow cytometry on a PBMC aliquot from every donor. Receptor libraries were prepared by 5' RACE. A second roughly 7 to 11 cycle PCR used a sample-barcoded 5' primer and a J-beta primer mix. Each TCR beta cDNA molecule received a unique molecular identifier from a template-switch 5' adaptor carrying 12 random nucleotides. Each sample yielded at least 3 million CDR3-containing paired-end reads. First-strand cDNA was synthesized from all RNA with the Mint cDNA synthesis kit, primed by a TRBC-specific oligonucleotide. Following uracil-DNA glycosylase treatment, a first 18-cycle PCR with universal primers M1SS and BC2_uni_R was performed on all cDNA. As for the authors' bioinformatics: For normalization, 1 million high-quality reads, each with a distinct molecular identifier, were randomly selected from each sample. Instead of being binned into consensus sequences, reads that shared molecular identifiers were thrown out. CDR3 identification, clonotype clustering and error correction used MiTCR with a Q25 quality threshold and the strictest error-elimination algorithm. A nonparametric unseen species model using Euler transformation provided a lower-bound estimate of total TCR beta diversity. Through fastp at Q25 and MiXCR, TCRdb rebuilt clones from the public reads, retaining in-frame beta chains. CDR3 protein sequences are deduplicated, and each keeps its most common genes and DNA. TCRdb's processing, not the authors', yielded these V and J calls. Here the sample has 1.8 million or so distinct CDR3 sequences; approximately 39% occur a single time. Jointly, the top ten make up 23% of the sample.

Trimming takes 10 bases off V and 4 bases off J; junction bases not matched to a gene: 9. CDR1 and CDR2 were assigned from the germline V gene as MNHEY and SVGAGI. The CDR3 runs 13 amino acids, cysteine and phenylalanine included. This entry keeps only the CDR3 DNA: 39 bases, framed from base 1. This sample is drawn from a study of blood T cells in healthy people across ages (dated by TCRdb to between 2015 and 2017). Describing the broader study: Template switching captured roughly one uniquely barcoded TCR beta cDNA molecule per two T cells in model experiments. Using deep sequencing normalized with unique cDNA molecular identifiers, the study measured how TCR beta repertoire diversity changes with age. The donors were split into four age groups: young (average 16 years), middle-aged (more than 35), aged (around 67) and long-lived (roughly 88). To avoid experimental bias, donors of different ages were distributed randomly across sequencing lanes. Two additional independent replicas of 1 million unique cDNA reads from the same blood draw were analyzed for two donors (one aged 18 to 30 and one aged 80 or older). What the authors observed across the whole study: Total diversity estimates from one million sequenced T cells were considered lower bounds and underestimates. Observed TCR beta diversity per million T cells fell roughly linearly with age, and a significant reduction was already apparent by age roughly 40. Bulk unsorted PBMC profiling prevented conclusive comparison of naive and antigen-experienced compartments. Because donor CMV infection status was unknown, age-related changes in expanded clonotypes were potentially confounded. Compared with the aged group, the long-lived group had more naive CD4+ T cells, fewer expanded clones and increased TCR diversity, suggesting age selection. There was a strong correlation between observed TCR beta diversity and the percentage of naive T cells measured by flow cytometry.

The TCR originated in a human donor in good health. The chain joins TRBV6-5 to TRBJ2-7; a stretch of 8 junction bases matches TRBD1. Material for sequencing was blood. The DNA reads TGTGCCACAAGGCAGGGGGCTTCTTACGAGCAGTACTTC. Protein translation: CATRQGASYEQYF.